The clone carrying this T cell receptor beta chain has a handful of counts. Its antigen is undetermined. Ophthalmopathy in the patients scored at least 3 on Clinical Activity Score and at least 4 on NOSPECS grade, lasting under 3 months. The study excluded patients with uncontrolled infection, other autoimmune disease, pregnancy or lactation. Together with thyroid ultrasound, orbital computed tomography, serum thyroxine and TRAb, clinical symptoms were used for diagnoses. Trimming took 1 base from V and 5 from J, leaving 14 bases between them. Germline CDR1 reads LNHDA; CDR2 reads SQIVND (reference sequence). The CDR3 consists of 15 residues. TCR beta CDR3 sequences were amplified from RNA transcripts. A set of HTBI primers served as the primers for a first-round RT-PCR of the TCR CDR3. TCRdb re-called the multiplex PCR reads with MiXCR, one entry per CDR3 protein. The table includes 490,000 or so distinct CDR3 sequences, 15% to 20% detected once.

The data were taken from a study of T cells in Graves' hyperthyroidism and ophthalmopathy. General study findings and limits: Most clonotypes that expanded in the thyroid above 0.001 also showed up in blood.

Sequencing was done on a sample of blood. The chain recombines TRBV19 with TRBJ2-5, with a weak D call TRBD1 (6 bases). This sequence was found in a woman in her 30s with Graves' ophthalmopathy. CDR3 sequence: CASSIVGTPFETQYF. The CDR3 bases are TGTGCCAGTAGTATAGTAGGGACACCCTTCGAGACCCAGTACTTC.